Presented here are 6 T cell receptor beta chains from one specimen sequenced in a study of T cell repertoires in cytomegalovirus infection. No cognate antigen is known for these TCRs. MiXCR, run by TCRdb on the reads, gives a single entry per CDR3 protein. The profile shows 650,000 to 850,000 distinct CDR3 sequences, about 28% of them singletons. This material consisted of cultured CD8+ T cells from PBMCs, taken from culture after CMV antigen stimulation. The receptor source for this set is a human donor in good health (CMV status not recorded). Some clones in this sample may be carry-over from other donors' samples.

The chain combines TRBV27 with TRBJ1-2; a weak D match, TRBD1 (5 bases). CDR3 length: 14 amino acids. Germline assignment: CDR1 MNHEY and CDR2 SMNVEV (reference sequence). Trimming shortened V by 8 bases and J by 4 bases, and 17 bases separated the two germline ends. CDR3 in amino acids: CASEDGARVYGYTF. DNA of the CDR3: TGTGCCAGCGAAGACGGGGCCAGGGTCTATGGCTACACCTTC.

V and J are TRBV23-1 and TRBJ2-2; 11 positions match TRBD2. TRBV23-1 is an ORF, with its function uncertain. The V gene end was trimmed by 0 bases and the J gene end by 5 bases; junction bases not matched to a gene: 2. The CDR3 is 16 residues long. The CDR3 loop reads CASSQSPSGGTGELFF. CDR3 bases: TGCGCCAGCAGTCAATCCCCTAGCGGGGGGACCGGGGAGCTGTTTTTT.

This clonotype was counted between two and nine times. The CDR3 loop is CATSDSVRNTGELFF. The DNA for the CDR3 is TGTGCCACCAGTGATTCTGTCAGGAACACCGGGGAGCTGTTTTTT. V and J are TRBV24-1 and TRBJ2-2, with unresolved D. CDR3 length: 15 amino acids. Per germline, CDR1 KGHDR and CDR2 SFDVKD. V gave up 2 bases and J gave up 1 base, with 7 bases separating them.

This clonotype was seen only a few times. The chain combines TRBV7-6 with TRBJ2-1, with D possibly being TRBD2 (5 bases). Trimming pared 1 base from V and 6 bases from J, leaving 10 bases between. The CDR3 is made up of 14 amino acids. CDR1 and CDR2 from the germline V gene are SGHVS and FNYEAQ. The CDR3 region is CASSLVEGGNEQFF. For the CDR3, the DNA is TGTGCCAGCAGCTTAGTCGAGGGTGGCAATGAGCAGTTCTTC.

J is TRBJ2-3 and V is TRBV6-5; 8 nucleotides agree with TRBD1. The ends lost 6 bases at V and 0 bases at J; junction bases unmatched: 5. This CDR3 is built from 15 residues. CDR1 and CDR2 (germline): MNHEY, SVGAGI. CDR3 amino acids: CASRAGGLSTDTQYF. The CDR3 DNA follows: TGTGCCAGCAGAGCAGGGGGCCTAAGCACAGATACGCAGTATTTT.

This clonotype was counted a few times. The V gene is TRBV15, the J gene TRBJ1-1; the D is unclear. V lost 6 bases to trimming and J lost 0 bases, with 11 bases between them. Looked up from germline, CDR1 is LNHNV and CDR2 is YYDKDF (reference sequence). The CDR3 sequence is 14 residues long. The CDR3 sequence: CATSWAGVNTEAFF. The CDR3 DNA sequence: TGTGCCACCAGTTGGGCTGGCGTGAACACTGAAGCTTTCTTT. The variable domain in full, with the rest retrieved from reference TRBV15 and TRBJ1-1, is DAMVIQNPRYQVTQFGKPVTLSCSQTLNHNVMYWYQQKSSQAPKLLFHYYDKDFNNEADTPDNFQSRRPNTSFCFLDIRSPGLGDTAMYLCATSWAGVNTEAFFGQGTRLTVV.